Shown below are 14 T cell receptor beta chains from a single sample sequenced in a study of Ad26.COV2.S vaccination and SARS-CoV-2 variants. The method was immunoSEQ multiplex PCR; TCRdb's version includes in-frame clones alone and lacks a portion of them. The sample records 430,000 or so clones, roughly nine tenths being singletons. The treatment here: about 20 received Ad26.COV2.S at low or high dose, single or two shots; about 5 received placebo; per-sample allocation not given. It was on day 63 after the first vaccine or placebo injection that samples were taken. Sequenced here: peripheral blood, sampled in a trial of Ad26.COV2.S vaccine versus placebo. These receptor sequences come from a person aged 18-60 years who received the Ad26.COV2.S COVID-19 vaccine or a placebo.

The chain combines TRBV2 with TRBJ1-1; a weak D match, TRBD1 (6 bases). V was clipped by 6 bases and J by 6 bases, with 14 bases between them. The CDR3 length is 13 residues. Germline V gene lookup returns CDR1 SNHLY and CDR2 FYNNEI. The CDR3 region has the DNA TGTGCCAGCAGCCCAGGGGCAACGGCTGAAGCTTTCTTT. Translation: CASSPGATAEAFF.

This clone was recorded only once. The chain employs TRBV11-2 and TRBJ1-2; 7 bases line up with TRBD1. This CDR3 has 14 residues. The V gene's germline CDR1 is SGHAT and CDR2 FQNNGV. V trimming: 5 bases; J trimming: 4 bases; junction bases outside the gene matches: 7. As DNA, the CDR3 is TGTGCCAGCAGCCCGGACAGGCCCTTCTATGGCTACACCTTC. The encoded protein is CASSPDRPFYGYTF.

V usage is TRBV28 and J usage is TRBJ1-5; D is uncertain. Germline V gene lookup returns CDR1 MDHEN and CDR2 SYDVKM. There are 13 residues in the CDR3. V was cut by 1 base and J by 3 bases, with 4 bases left in between. CDR3 coding DNA: TGTGCCAGCAGTTTATTAAACAATCAGCCCCAGCATTTT. It is translated as CASSLLNNQPQHF.

In this sample, this clone turned up once. This rearrangement joins TRBV7-3 to TRBJ2-3; 10 bases line up with TRBD1. The CDR3 consists of 15 residues. V trimming: 3 bases; J trimming: 6 bases; junction bases outside the gene matches: 6. From germline, CDR1 is SGHTA and CDR2 FQGTGA. The CDR3 DNA reads TGTGCCAGCAGCTTGGGACAGGGGTTTTCGGATACGCAGTATTTT. Its translation: CASSLGQGFSDTQYF.

The chain recombines TRBV4-2 with TRBJ1-2; D gene ambiguous. The germline gives CDR1 LGHNA, CDR2 YNFKEQ. V lost 4 bases to trimming and J lost 7 bases, with 16 bases between them. The CDR3 runs to 14 residues. CDR3 sequence reads: CASSPTEWAAGYTF. In nucleotides, the CDR3 is TGTGCCAGCAGCCCCACCGAGTGGGCGGCTGGCTACACCTTC.

J is TRBJ1-2 and V is TRBV5-4, with D possibly matching TRBD1 (5 bases). The ends were cut back, 4 bases at V and 4 bases at J, with 20 bases in the middle. In germline, CDR1 is SGHNT, CDR2 YYREEE (reference sequence). The CDR3 contains 16 residues. CDR3 sequence (DNA): TGTGCCAGCAGCCAGGGCGGGGGGGGAGAAATCTATGGCTACACCTTC. This gives the protein CASSQGGGGEIYGYTF.

This rearrangement joins TRBV9 to TRBJ2-5; D is unresolved. V shed 0 bases and J shed 3 bases, with 9 bases lying between them. Per germline, CDR1 SGDLS and CDR2 YYNGEE. The CDR3 covers 14 residues. The CDR3 bases are TGTGCCAGCAGCGTAGATCCGGCCGAAGAGACCCAGTACTTC. Translating gives CASSVDPAEETQYF.

This sequence joins TRBV7-2 and TRBJ2-1, with TRBD1 as a possible D gene (6 bases). The V and J ends lost 2 bases and 6 bases respectively, with 11 bases between them. Per the germline V gene, CDR1 is SGHTA and CDR2 is FQGNSA. CDR3 length: 14 amino acids. CDR3 nucleotides: TGTGCCAGCAGCTTATCGGCAGGGGCCAATGAGCAGTTCTTC. This translates into CASSLSAGANEQFF.

The chain combines TRBV6-5 with TRBJ2-1, with D uncertain. The V gene lost 9 bases and the J gene lost 9 bases, with 12 bases spanning the gap. This CDR3 spans 11 amino acids. Germline V gene data show CDR1 as MNHEY and CDR2 as SVGAGI. The CDR3 loop reads CASLGYGEQFF. CDR3 bases: TGTGCCAGTTTAGGGTACGGTGAGCAGTTCTTC.

This chain links TRBV7-9 with TRBJ1-1, with a possible D match to TRBD1 (5 bases). Germline V gives CDR1 SEHNR, CDR2 FQNEAQ (reference sequence). The CDR3 has 18 residues. Deletions cut 5 bases from V and 5 bases from J, with 27 bases between. The CDR3 region has the DNA TGTGCCAGCAGCGACTCCCGCGGGGGTATTCAAAAGGGGACTGAAGCTTTCTTT. It yields the protein CASSDSRGGIQKGTEAFF.

The rearrangement uses TRBV7-3 and TRBJ1-1; 8 bases map to TRBD1. This CDR3 is 13 amino acids long. CDR1 is SGHTA and CDR2 is FQGTGA in the germline V gene. The junction had 4 bases not matched to a gene; V was cut back by 6 bases and J by 4 bases. CDR3 DNA: TGTGCCAGCAGTCCTACAGGGGGCACTGAAGCTTTCTTT. The encoded protein is CASSPTGGTEAFF. Combining the CDR3 with reference TRBV7-3 and TRBJ1-1 gives the whole variable domain GAGVSQTPSNKVTEKGKYVELRCDPISGHTALYWYRQSLGQGPEFLIYFQGTGAADDSGLPNDRFFAVRPEGSVSTLKIQRTERGDSAVYLCASSPTGGTEAFFGQGTRLTVV.

The V and J genes are TRBV7-2 and TRBJ2-7, with TRBD1 as a possible D gene (6 bases). V was trimmed by 3 bases and J by 2 bases, leaving 11 bases between them. The CDR3 has 14 residues. CDR1 is SGHTA, CDR2 FQGNSA, per germline. The CDR3 spells CASSFRGRTYEQYF. CDR3 coding DNA: TGTGCCAGCAGCTTCAGGGGAAGGACCTACGAGCAGTACTTC. The variable domain in full, with the rest retrieved from reference TRBV7-2 and TRBJ2-7, is GAGVSQSPSNKVTEKGKDVELRCDPISGHTALYWYRQSLGQGLEFLIYFQGNSAPDKSGLPSDRFSAERTGGSVSTLTIQRTQQEDSAVYLCASSFRGRTYEQYFGPGTRLTVT.

The chain has TRBV21-1 and TRBJ2-1; the table's D call TRBD1 went unverified against the DNA. TRBV21-1 is a pseudogene segment. The CDR3 extends over 15 amino acids. DNA for the CDR3: TGTGCCAGCAGCAAAGAGGGACAGGGATGGAATGAGCAGTTCTTC. Translated: CASSKEGQGWNEQFF.

This clone has a handful of counts. The chain joins TRBV4-2 to TRBJ1-5; 9 nucleotides line up with TRBD1. There are 15 residues in the CDR3. Looked up from germline, CDR1 is LGHNA and CDR2 is YNFKEQ. Trimming took 0 bases from V and 7 from J; bases not matched to a gene: 4. The CDR3 sequence: CASSQETGGLQPQHF. CDR3 DNA sequence: TGTGCCAGCAGCCAAGAGACAGGGGGTTTACAGCCCCAGCATTTT.